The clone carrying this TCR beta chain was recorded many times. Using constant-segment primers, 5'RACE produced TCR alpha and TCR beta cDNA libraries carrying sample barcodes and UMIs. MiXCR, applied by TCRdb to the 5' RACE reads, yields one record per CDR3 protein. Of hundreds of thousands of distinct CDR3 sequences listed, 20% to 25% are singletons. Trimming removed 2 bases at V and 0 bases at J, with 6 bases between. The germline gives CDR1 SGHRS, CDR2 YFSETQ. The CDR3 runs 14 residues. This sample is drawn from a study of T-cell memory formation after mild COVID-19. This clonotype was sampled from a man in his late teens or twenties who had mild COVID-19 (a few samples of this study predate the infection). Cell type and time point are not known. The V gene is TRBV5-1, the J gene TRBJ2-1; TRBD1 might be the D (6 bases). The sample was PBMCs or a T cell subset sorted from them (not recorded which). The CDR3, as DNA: TGCGCCAGCAGCTTACAGGGCTCCTACAATGAGCAGTTCTTC. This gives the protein CASSLQGSYNEQFF. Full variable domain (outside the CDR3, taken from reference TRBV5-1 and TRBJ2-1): KAGVTQTPRYLIKTRGQQVTLSCSPISGHRSVSWYQQTPGQGLQFLFEYFSETQRNKGNFPGRFSGRQFSNSRSEMNVSTLELGDSALYLCASSLQGSYNEQFFGPGTRLTVL.